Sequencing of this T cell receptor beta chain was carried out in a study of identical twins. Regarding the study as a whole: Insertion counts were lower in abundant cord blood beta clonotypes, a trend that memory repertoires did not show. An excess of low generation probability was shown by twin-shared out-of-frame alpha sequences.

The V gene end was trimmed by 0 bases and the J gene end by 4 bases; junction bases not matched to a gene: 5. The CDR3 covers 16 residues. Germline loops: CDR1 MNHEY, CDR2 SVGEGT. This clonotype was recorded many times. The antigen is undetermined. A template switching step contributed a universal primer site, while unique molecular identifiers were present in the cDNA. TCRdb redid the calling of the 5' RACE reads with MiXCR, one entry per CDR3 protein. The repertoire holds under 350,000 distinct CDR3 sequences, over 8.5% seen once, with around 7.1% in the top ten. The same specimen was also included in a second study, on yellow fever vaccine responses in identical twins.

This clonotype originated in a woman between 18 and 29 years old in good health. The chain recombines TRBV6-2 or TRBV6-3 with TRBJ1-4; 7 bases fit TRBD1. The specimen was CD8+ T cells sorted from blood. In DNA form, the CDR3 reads TGTGCCAGCAGTTACTCGGAGCGGGACAGTAATGAAAAACTGTTTTTT. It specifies CASSYSERDSNEKLFF.